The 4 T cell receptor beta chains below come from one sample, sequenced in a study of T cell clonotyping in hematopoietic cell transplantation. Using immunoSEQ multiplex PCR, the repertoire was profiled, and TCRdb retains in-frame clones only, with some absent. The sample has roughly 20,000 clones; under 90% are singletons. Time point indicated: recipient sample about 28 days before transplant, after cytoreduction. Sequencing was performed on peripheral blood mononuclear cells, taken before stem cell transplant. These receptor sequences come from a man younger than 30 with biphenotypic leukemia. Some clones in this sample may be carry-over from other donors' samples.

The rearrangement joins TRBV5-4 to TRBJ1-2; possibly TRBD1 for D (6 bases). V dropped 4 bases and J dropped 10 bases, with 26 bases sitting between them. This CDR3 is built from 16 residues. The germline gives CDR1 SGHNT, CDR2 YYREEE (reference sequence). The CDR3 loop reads CASSTSSQGSVRVYTF. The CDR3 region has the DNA TGTGCCAGCAGCACTAGCTCCCAGGGGTCGGTTCGCGTCTACACCTTC.

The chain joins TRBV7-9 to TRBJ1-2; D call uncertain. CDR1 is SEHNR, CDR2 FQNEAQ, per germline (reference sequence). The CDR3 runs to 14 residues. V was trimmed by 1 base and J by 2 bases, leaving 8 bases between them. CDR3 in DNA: TGTGCCAGCAGCTTAGGGATAAAAAACTATGGCTACACCTTC. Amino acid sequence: CASSLGIKNYGYTF.

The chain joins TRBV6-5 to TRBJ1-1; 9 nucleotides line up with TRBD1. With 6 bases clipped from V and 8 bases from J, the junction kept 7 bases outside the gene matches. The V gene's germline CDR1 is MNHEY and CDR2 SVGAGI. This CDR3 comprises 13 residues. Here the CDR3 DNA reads TGTGCCAGCAGCCAACAGGGGGCCGGGGAAGCTTTCTTT. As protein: CASSQQGAGEAFF.

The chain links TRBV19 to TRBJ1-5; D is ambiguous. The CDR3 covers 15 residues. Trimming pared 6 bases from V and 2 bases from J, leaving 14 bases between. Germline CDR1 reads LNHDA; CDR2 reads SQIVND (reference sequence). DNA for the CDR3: TGTGCCAGTAGCTCCCACACTCGGGGCAATCAGCCCCAGCATTTT. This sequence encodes CASSSHTRGNQPQHF. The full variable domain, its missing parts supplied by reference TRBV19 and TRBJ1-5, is DGGITQSPKYLFRKEGQNVTLSCEQNLNHDAMYWYRQDPGQGLRLIYYSQIVNDFQKGDIAEGYSVSREKKESFPLTVTSAQKNPTAFYLCASSSHTRGNQPQHFGDGTRLSIL.